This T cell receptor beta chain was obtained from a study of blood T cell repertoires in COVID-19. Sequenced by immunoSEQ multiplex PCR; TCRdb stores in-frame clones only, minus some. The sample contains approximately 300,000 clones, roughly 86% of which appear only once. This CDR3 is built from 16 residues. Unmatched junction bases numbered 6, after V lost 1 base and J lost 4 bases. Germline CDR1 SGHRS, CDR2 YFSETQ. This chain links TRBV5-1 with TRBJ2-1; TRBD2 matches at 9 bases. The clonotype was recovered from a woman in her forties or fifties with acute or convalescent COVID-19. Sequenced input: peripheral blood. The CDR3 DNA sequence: TGCGCCAGCAGCTTGTTGCCAGCGGGGGGTTACAATGAGCAGTTCTTC. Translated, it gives CASSLLPAGGYNEQFF.